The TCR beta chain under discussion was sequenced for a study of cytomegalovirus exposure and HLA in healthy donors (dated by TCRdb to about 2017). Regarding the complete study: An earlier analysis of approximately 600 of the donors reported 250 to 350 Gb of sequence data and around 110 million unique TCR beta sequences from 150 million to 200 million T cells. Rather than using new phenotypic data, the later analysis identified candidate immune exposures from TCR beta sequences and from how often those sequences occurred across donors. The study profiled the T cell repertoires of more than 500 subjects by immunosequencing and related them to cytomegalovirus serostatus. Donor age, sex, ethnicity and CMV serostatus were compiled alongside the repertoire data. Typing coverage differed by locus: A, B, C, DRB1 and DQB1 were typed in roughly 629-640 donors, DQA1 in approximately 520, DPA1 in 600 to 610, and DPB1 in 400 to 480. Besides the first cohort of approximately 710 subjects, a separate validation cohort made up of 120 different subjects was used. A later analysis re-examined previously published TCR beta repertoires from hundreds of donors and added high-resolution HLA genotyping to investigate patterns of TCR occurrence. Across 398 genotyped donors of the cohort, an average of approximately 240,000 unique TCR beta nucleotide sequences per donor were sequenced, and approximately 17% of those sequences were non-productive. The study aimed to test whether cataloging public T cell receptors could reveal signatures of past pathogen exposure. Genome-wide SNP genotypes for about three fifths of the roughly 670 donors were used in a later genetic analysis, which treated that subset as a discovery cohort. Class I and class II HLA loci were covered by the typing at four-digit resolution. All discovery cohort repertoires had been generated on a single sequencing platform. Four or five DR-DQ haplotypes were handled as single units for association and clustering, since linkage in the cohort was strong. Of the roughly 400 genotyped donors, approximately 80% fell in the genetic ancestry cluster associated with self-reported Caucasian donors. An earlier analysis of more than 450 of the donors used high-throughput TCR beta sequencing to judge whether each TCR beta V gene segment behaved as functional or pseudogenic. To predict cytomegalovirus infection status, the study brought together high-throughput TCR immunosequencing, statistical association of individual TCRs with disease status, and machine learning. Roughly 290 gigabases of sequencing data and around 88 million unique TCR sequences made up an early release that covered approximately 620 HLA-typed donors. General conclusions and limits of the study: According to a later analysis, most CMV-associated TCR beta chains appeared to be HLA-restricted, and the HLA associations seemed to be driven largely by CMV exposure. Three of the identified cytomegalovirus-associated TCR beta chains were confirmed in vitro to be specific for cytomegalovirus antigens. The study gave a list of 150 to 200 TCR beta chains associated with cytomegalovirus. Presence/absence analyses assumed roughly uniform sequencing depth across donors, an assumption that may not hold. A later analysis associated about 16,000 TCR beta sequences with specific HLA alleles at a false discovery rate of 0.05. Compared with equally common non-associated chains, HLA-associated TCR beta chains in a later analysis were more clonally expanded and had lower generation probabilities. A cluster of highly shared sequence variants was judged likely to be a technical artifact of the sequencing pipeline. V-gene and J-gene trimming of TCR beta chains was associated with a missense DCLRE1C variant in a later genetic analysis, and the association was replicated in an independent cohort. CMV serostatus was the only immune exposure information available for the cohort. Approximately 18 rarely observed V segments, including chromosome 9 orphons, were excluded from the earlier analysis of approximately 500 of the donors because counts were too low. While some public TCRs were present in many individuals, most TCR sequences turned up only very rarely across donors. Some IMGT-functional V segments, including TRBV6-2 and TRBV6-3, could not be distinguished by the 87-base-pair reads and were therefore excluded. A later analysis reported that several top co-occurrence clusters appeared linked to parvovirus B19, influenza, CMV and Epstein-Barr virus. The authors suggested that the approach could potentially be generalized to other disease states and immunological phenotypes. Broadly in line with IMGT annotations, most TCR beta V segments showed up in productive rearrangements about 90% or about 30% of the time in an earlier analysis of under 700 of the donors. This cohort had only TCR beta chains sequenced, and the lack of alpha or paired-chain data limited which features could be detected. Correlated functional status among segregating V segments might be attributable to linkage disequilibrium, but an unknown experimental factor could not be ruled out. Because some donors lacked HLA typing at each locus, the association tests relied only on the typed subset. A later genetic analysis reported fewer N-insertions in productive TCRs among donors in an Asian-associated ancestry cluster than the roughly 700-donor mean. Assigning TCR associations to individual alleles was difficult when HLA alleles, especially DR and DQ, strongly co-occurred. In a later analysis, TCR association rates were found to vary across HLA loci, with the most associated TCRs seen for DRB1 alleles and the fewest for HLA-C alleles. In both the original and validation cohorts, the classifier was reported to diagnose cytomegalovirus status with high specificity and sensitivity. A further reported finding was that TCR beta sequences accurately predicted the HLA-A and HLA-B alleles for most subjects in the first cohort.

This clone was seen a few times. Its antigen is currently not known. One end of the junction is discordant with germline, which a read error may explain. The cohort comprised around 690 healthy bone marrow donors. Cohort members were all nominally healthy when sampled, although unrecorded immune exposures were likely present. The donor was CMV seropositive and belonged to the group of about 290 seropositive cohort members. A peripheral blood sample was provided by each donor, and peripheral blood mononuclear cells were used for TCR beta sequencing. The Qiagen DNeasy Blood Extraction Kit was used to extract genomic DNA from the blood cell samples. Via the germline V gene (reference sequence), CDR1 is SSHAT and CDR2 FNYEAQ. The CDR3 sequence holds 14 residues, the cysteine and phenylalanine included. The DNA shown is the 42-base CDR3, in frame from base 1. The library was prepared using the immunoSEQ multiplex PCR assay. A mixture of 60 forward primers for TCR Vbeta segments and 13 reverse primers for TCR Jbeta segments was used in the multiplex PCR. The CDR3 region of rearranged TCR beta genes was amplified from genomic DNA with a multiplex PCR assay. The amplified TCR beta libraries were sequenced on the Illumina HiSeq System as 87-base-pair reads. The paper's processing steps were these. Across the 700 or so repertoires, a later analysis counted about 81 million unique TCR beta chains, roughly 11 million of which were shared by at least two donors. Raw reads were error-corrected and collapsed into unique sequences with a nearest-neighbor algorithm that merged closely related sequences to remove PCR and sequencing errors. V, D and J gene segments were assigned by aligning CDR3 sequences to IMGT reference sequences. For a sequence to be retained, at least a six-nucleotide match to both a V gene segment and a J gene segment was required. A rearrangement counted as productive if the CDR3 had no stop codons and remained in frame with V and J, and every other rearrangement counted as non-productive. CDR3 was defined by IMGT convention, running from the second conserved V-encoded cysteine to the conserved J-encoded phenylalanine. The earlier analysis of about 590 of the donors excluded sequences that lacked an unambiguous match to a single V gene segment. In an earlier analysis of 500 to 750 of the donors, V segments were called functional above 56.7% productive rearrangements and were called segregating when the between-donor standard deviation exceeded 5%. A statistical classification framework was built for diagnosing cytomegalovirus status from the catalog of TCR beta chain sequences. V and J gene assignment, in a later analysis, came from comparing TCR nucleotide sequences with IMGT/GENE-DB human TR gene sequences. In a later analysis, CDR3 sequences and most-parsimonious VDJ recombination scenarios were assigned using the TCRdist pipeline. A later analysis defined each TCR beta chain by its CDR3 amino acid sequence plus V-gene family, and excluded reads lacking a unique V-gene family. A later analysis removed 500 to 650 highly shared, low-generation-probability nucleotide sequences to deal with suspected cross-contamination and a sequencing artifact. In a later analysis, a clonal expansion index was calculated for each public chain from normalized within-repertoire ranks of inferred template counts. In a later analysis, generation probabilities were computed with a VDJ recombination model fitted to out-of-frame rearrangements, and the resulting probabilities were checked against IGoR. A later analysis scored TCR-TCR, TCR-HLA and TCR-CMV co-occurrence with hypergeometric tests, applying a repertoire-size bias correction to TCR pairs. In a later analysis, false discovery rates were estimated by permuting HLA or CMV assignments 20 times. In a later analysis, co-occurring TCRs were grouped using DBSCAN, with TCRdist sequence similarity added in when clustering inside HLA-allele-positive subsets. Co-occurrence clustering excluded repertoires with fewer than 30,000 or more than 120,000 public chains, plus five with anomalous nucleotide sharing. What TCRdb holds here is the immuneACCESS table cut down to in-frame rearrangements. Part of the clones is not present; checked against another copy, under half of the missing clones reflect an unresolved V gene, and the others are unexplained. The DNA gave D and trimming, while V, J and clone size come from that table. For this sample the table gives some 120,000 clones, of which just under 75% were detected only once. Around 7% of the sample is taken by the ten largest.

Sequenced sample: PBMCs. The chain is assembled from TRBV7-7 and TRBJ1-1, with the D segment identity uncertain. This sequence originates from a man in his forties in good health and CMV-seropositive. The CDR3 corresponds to CASSPRTGSTEAFF. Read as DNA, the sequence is TGTGCTAGCAGCCCCCGGACGGGGAGCACTGAAGCTTTCTTT.